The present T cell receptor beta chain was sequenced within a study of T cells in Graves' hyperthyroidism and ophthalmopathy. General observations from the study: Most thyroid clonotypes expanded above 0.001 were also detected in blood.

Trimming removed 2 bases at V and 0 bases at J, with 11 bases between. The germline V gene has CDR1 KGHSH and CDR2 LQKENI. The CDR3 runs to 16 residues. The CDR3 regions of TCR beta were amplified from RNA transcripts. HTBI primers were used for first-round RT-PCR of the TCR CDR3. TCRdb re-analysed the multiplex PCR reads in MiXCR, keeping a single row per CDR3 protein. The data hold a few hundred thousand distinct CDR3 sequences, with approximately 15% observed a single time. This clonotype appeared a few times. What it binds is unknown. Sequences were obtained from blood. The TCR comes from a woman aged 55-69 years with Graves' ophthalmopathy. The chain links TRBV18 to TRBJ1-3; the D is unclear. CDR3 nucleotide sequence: TGTGCCAGCTCACCAAGGGTCCGGAGCTCTGGAAACACCATATATTTT. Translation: CASSPRVRSSGNTIYF.